This T cell receptor (beta chain) was documented in a study of T cell responses to AZD1222 COVID-19 vaccine. Study conclusions and caveats: Among vaccine-associated CD4 TCRs, coverage spanned spike, with dominance at 160-218 and 743-854. At study baseline, merely six AZD1222 recipients were seropositive.

This CDR3 is 15 amino acids long. Trimming took 7 bases from V and 0 from J, leaving 13 bases between them. CDR1 and CDR2 (germline): SGHAT, FQNNGV. For this clone: Its antigen is unidentified.

The method was immunoSEQ multiplex PCR; TCRdb's version includes in-frame clones alone and lacks a portion of them. The table has under 200,000 clones, around 94% seen once; the top ten hold 0.64%. The material sequenced was peripheral blood, taken on day 0 of AZD1222 vaccination. The chain is built from TRBV11-2 and TRBJ2-1; possible D gene TRBD2, 6 bases. The clonotype comes from an adult in good health. The CDR3 sequence: CASTEGGSSYNEQFF. CDR3 bases: TGTGCCAGCACCGAAGGAGGGAGCTCCTACAATGAGCAGTTCTTC.